This T cell receptor beta chain was identified in a study of blood T cell repertoires in COVID-19. Study at large: The origin of the acute and convalescent COVID-19 samples was the United States, Italy and Spain.

The data were produced by immunoSEQ multiplex PCR, yet TCRdb's version contains in-frame clones alone and is incomplete. The sample includes 85,000 to 130,000 clones, roughly 92% seen only once; the top ten take under 7.5%. Germline V gene data show CDR1 as SQVTM and CDR2 as ANQGSEA. The CDR3 spans 12 residues. Trimming cost V 4 bases and J 0 bases, with 5 bases left between them. Material for sequencing was peripheral blood. V and J are TRBV29-1 and TRBJ2-3, with D uncertain. The sequence came from a man between 65 and 85 years old with acute or convalescent COVID-19. The CDR3, as DNA: TGCAGCGTTGTCCCTAGCACAGATACGCAGTATTTT. Translated: CSVVPSTDTQYF.